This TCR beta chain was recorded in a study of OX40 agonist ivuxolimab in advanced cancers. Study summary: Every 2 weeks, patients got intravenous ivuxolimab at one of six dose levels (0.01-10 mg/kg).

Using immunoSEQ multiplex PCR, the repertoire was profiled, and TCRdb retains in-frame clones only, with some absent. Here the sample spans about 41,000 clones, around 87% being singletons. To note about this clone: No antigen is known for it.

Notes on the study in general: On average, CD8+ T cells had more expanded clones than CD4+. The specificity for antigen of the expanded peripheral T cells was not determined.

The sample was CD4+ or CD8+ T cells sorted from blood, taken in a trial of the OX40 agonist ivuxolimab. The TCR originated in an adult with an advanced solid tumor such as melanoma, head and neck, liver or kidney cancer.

CDR3 nucleotide sequence: TGCGCCAGCAGCTTGGGACTCCGGGACTCCCCCGAGGGCCAAGAGACCCAGTACTTC. Residues: CASSLGLRDSPEGQETQYF. V gene TRBV5-1 combines with J gene TRBJ2-5; weak D call: TRBD2 (6 bases). This CDR3 comprises 19 residues. V was cut by 0 bases and J by 1 base, with 22 bases left in between. Germline-derived CDR1 and CDR2 are SGHRS and YFSETQ.